The 14 T cell receptor beta chains below were found in one sample sequenced in a study of T cells after yellow fever vaccination. TCRdb re-analysed the 5' RACE reads in MiXCR, keeping a single row per CDR3 protein. The table lists roughly 330,000 distinct CDR3 sequences, about 6.9% of them singletons. The sequencing here drew on PBMCs, taken about 41 days after the first yellow fever vaccination. Receptors originate from a man between 18 and 35 years old who received the YFV17D yellow fever vaccine.

The chain couples TRBV6-1 to TRBJ1-1; a weak D match, TRBD1 (5 bases). The germline CDR1 and CDR2 sequences are MNHNS and SASEGT. The germline V and J ends were trimmed by 5 bases and 1 base, with 11 bases remaining between them. This CDR3 has 14 amino acids. The CDR3 bases are TGTGCCAGCAGTCTAGGGGTTCCGAACACTGAAGCTTTCTTT. This sequence encodes CASSLGVPNTEAFF.

The CDR3, as DNA: TGTGCCAGTAGCCCCCTTCTGGGACTAGCCTACAATGAGCAGTTCTTC. It specifies CASSPLLGLAYNEQFF. The rearrangement uses TRBV19 and TRBJ2-1; TRBD2 matches 8 bases. The V and J ends lost 6 bases and 2 bases, in that order; junction bases with no gene match: 9. The CDR3 sequence is 16 residues long. Germline V gives CDR1 LNHDA, CDR2 SQIVND (reference sequence).

V is TRBV5-1 and J is TRBJ2-3, with 7 positions matching TRBD1. The V and J ends lost 4 bases and 0 bases, in that order; junction bases with no gene match: 8. In germline, CDR1 is SGHRS, CDR2 YFSETQ. CDR3 length equals 16 residues. The CDR3 sequence: CASSERDSSSTDTQYF. In DNA form, the CDR3 reads TGCGCCAGCAGCGAGAGGGACAGCTCTAGCACAGATACGCAGTATTTT.

This chain uses TRBV30 with TRBJ1-5; D remains unclear. There are 14 residues in the CDR3. Germline lookup yields CDR1 GTSNPN and CDR2 SVGIG (reference sequence). V lost 0 bases and J 3 bases, leaving 9 bases between the germline ends. Here the CDR3 DNA reads TGTGCCTGGAGTGTTGGCCGACCCAATCAGCCCCAGCATTTT. Translation: CAWSVGRPNQPQHF.

The chain is built from TRBV6-2 or TRBV6-3 and TRBJ2-1, with TRBD2 matching over 13 bases. The germline CDR1 and CDR2 sequences are MNHEY and SVGEGT. Unmatched junction bases numbered 5, after V lost 6 bases and J lost 6 bases. The CDR3 extends over 15 amino acids. DNA of the CDR3: TGTGCCAGCAGGAGTACTAGCGGGGGGGCCAATGAGCAGTTCTTC. It yields the protein CASRSTSGGANEQFF.

This clonotype was seen a few times. DNA for the CDR3: TGTGCCAGCATTCGGGGCAGGGGGCCTTACAATGAGCAGTTCTTC. This sequence encodes CASIRGRGPYNEQFF. The chain has TRBV12-3 or TRBV12-4 and TRBJ2-1, with TRBD1 identical over 8 bases. The junction had 9 bases not matched to a gene; V was cut back by 7 bases and J by 4 bases. This CDR3 spans 15 amino acids.

The chain employs TRBV3-1 and TRBJ2-5; TRBD2 matches at 10 bases. Trimming removed 8 bases from V and 9 bases from J; junction bases left unmatched: 12. The CDR3 is 14 residues long. Per germline, CDR1 LGHDT and CDR2 YNNKEL (reference sequence). In DNA form, the CDR3 reads TGTGCCAGCTTCCATGCCACTAGCGGGGTCTCCCAGTACTTC. This encodes CASFHATSGVSQYF.

This clonotype occurred a few times. The chain has TRBV24-1 and TRBJ2-3; D call uncertain. The V gene's germline CDR1 is KGHDR and CDR2 SFDVKD. The CDR3 is 13 residues long. Trimming left V 8 bases short and J 2 bases short, with 10 bases between. CDR3 residues: CATTEGSTDTQYF. As DNA, the CDR3 is TGTGCCACCACTGAAGGTTCCACAGATACGCAGTATTTT.

This clonotype has more than one count but fewer than ten. This sequence joins TRBV20-1 and TRBJ2-7; 8 bases line up with TRBD1. From germline, CDR1 is DFQATT and CDR2 SNEGSKA (reference sequence). The V segment lost 4 bases and the J segment 4 bases; nucleotides outside the gene matches: 12. The CDR3 consists of 15 residues. The CDR3 here is CSAIPWQGAGYEQYV. In nucleotides, the CDR3 is TGCAGTGCTATCCCTTGGCAGGGGGCAGGGTACGAGCAGTACGTC.

This clonotype came up a few times. The V gene is TRBV18, the J gene TRBJ2-7; no firm D call. Germline CDR1 is KGHSH and CDR2 is LQKENI. The CDR3 has 14 amino acids. V was cut by 1 base and J by 1 base, with 8 bases left in between. In nucleotides, the CDR3 is TGTGCCAGCTCACCACAGGAAAGGTCCTACGAGCAGTACTTC. This gives the protein CASSPQERSYEQYF. The whole variable domain, filled in from reference TRBV18 and TRBJ2-7, reads NAGVMQNPRHLVRRRGQEARLRCSPMKGHSHVYWYRQLPEEGLKFMVYLQKENIIDESGMPKERFSAEFPKEGPSILRIQQVVRGDSAAYFCASSPQERSYEQYFGPGTRLTVT.

This clonotype was observed a few times. This chain joins TRBV7-8 and TRBJ2-2; D is perhaps TRBD2 (7 bases). V lost 2 bases, J lost 1 base, and 14 bases lay in between. The CDR3 is 17 residues long. Germline-derived CDR1 and CDR2 are SGHVS and FQNEAQ. This CDR3 is CASSLPGEGQNTGELFF. The DNA of the CDR3 is TGTGCCAGCAGCTTACCCGGGGAGGGACAGAACACCGGGGAGCTGTTTTTT.

This clonotype was recorded a few times. This chain links TRBV4-1 with TRBJ2-1; tentatively, D is TRBD1 or TRBD2 (7 bases each). Trimming took 0 bases from V and 8 from J, leaving 17 bases between them. Germline CDR1 MGHRA, CDR2 YSYEKL. The CDR3 runs 16 residues. CDR3 in amino acids: CASSQDLWAGGDEQFF. CDR3 DNA: TGCGCCAGCAGCCAAGATCTCTGGGCAGGGGGGGATGAGCAGTTCTTC.

This clonotype has ten or more counts. The chain links TRBV7-2 to TRBJ2-1; maybe TRBD2 (6 bases). With 1 base removed from V and 6 bases from J, the gap between germline ends came to 10 bases. Per the germline V gene, CDR1 is SGHTA and CDR2 is FQGNSA. The CDR3 extends over 14 amino acids. Here the CDR3 DNA reads TGTGCCAGCAGCTTAGGGGGGGACTTCAATGAGCAGTTCTTC. This translates into CASSLGGDFNEQFF.

DNA for the CDR3: TGCAGTGCTGCCCCCCCGGGGGGAGGCAAAAACATTCAGTACTTC. Protein product: CSAAPPGGGKNIQYF. The genes are TRBV20-1 and TRBJ2-4; TRBD2 matches 7 bases. In germline, CDR1 is DFQATT, CDR2 SNEGSKA (reference sequence). J gave up 3 bases and V 5 bases, and 10 bases lay outside the gene matches. The CDR3 runs to 15 residues.